This note documents a single T cell receptor beta chain sequence. The data belong to a study of blood T cell repertoires in COVID-19. For the study at large: In each case, the material was cDNA or gDNA derived from T cells, B-cell-depleted T cells, or PBMCs.

Between the trimmed V and J ends, which lost 6 bases and 9 bases, there was a span of 16 bases. The CDR3 extends over 13 amino acids. Sequencing was performed with immunoSEQ multiplex PCR; in TCRdb, only in-frame clones are kept and a portion is missing. The sample includes about 68,000 clones, roughly 90% of them seen just once. The source material was peripheral blood. This chain joins TRBV12-3 or TRBV12-4 and TRBJ2-3; D is possibly TRBD1 (6 bases). This TCR came from a man aged 40-50 years with COVID-19, enrolled during active disease. CDR3 residues: CASRPGAATTQYF. The CDR3 DNA is TGTGCCAGCAGGCCAGGGGCGGCTACGACGCAGTATTTT.